The rows below give T cell receptor beta chains drawn from one sample of a study of blood T cell repertoires in COVID-19. Produced via immunoSEQ multiplex PCR; TCRdb's table is partial and in-frame only. The data hold roughly 80,000 clones, with over 80% observed a single time. The sequencing sample was made of peripheral blood. These receptors all come from an elderly woman with acute or convalescent COVID-19. The CDR3 runs from the conserved cysteine through the conserved F or W. D genes are given only for firm matches. Expanded clones are given a class, and other clones once, few, many or no size at all.

V: TRBV11-3; D: TRBD1; size: NA; J: TRBJ2-7; CDR3: CASSLDRRGTGSYEQYF; DNA: TGTGCCAGCAGCTTAGATCGTAGGGGGACAGGGTCCTACGAGCAGTACTTC
V: TRBV6-5; D: TRBD2; size: NA; J: TRBJ2-1; CDR3: CASRGLASGYNEQFF; DNA: TGTGCCAGCAGAGGACTAGCGAGCGGCTACAATGAGCAGTTCTTC
V: TRBV7-9; D: NA; size: NA; J: TRBJ2-5; CDR3: CASSQYRELETQYF; DNA: TGTGCCAGCAGCCAATACAGGGAGTTGGAGACCCAGTACTTC
V: TRBV11-2; D: NA; size: NA; J: TRBJ2-5; CDR3: CASSPRTAQETQYF; DNA: TGTGCCAGCAGCCCTCGGACAGCTCAAGAGACCCAGTACTTC
V: TRBV27; D: TRBD1; size: NA; J: TRBJ2-1; CDR3: CASSHGQAANNEQFF; DNA: TGTGCCAGCAGTCACGGACAGGCCGCCAACAATGAGCAGTTCTTC
V: TRBV18; D: TRBD1; size: once; J: TRBJ1-2; CDR3: CASSPPTGSVTSSYGYTF; DNA: TGTGCCAGCTCACCACCGACAGGGTCTGTCACCTCTTCCTATGGCTACACCTTC
V: TRBV10-1; D: NA; size: NA; J: TRBJ2-7; CDR3: CANTGPAYEQYF; DNA: TGCGCCAACACAGGGCCGGCATACGAGCAGTACTTC
V: TRBV20-1; D: NA; size: NA; J: TRBJ1-5; CDR3: CSASRQADQPQHF; DNA: TGCAGTGCTAGTCGGCAGGCCGATCAGCCCCAGCATTTT
V: TRBV5-1; D: NA; size: few; J: TRBJ2-5; CDR3: CASSGGDSQETQYF; DNA: TGCGCCAGCAGCGGAGGGGACAGCCAAGAGACCCAGTACTTC
V: TRBV6-2/TRBV6-3; D: NA; size: NA; J: TRBJ1-1; CDR3: CASSWTRNTEAFF; DNA: TGTGCCAGCAGCTGGACAAGGAACACTGAAGCTTTCTTT
V: TRBV21-1; D: NA; size: NA; J: TRBJ2-7; CDR3: CASIEAGVCCEQYF; DNA: TGTGCCAGCATTGAAGCGGGAGTCTGCTGCGAGCAGTACTTC
V: TRBV5-4; D: NA; size: NA; J: TRBJ2-7; CDR3: CASSQGSGPSYEQYF; DNA: TGTGCCAGCAGCCAAGGGAGCGGACCTTCCTACGAGCAGTACTTC
V: TRBV29-1; D: NA; size: NA; J: TRBJ2-1; CDR3: CSVNPGVVNEQFF; DNA: TGCAGCGTCAACCCAGGGGTTGTAAATGAGCAGTTCTTC
V: TRBV7-9; D: NA; size: NA; J: TRBJ2-7; CDR3: CASSLDGQGGEQYF; DNA: TGTGCCAGCAGCTTAGACGGTCAAGGGGGCGAGCAGTACTTC
V: TRBV27; D: NA; size: once; J: TRBJ1-1; CDR3: CASSFRGYPEAFF; DNA: TGTGCCAGCAGTTTTAGAGGGTACCCTGAAGCTTTCTTT
V: TRBV10-3; D: TRBD1; size: NA; J: TRBJ2-1; CDR3: CAISESPGQGYNEQFF; DNA: TGTGCCATCAGTGAAAGTCCGGGACAGGGGTACAATGAGCAGTTCTTC
V: TRBV11-2; D: TRBD1; size: NA; J: TRBJ2-5; CDR3: CASSSLIRGRGETQYF; DNA: TGTGCCAGCAGCTCACTAATCAGGGGGCGAGGAGAGACCCAGTACTTC
V: TRBV7-8; D: NA; size: few; J: TRBJ1-6; CDR3: CASSLTMTEEDNSPLHF; DNA: TGTGCCAGCAGCTTAACGATGACAGAGGAAGATAATTCACCCCTCCACTTT
V: TRBV7-9; D: TRBD2; size: NA; J: TRBJ2-1; CDR3: CASSSPGTSGNNEQFF; DNA: TGTGCCAGCAGCTCCCCTGGGACTAGCGGAAACAATGAGCAGTTCTTC
V: TRBV19; D: TRBD1; size: NA; J: TRBJ1-2; CDR3: CASSKTGTGDGYTF; DNA: TGTGCCAGTAGCAAAACCGGGACAGGGGATGGCTACACCTTC
V: TRBV5-1; D: TRBD2; size: NA; J: TRBJ2-7; CDR3: CASSWTGLAGAEQYF; DNA: TGCGCCAGCAGCTGGACTGGGCTAGCGGGAGCCGAGCAGTACTTC
V: TRBV7-9; D: TRBD1; size: NA; J: TRBJ2-1; CDR3: CASSAGTGDNEQFF; DNA: TGTGCCAGCAGCGCCGGGACAGGGGACAATGAGCAGTTCTTC
V: TRBV29-1; D: TRBD1; size: NA; J: TRBJ2-7; CDR3: CSAGTGTGEQYF; DNA: TGCAGCGCAGGGACAGGGACGGGTGAGCAGTACTTC
V: TRBV24-1; D: NA; size: NA; J: TRBJ2-1; CDR3: CATRDSGYNEQFF; DNA: TGTGCCACCAGGGACTCAGGTTACAATGAGCAGTTCTTC
V: TRBV5-1; D: TRBD1; size: NA; J: TRBJ1-1; CDR3: CASSQTGFNTEAFF; DNA: TGCGCCAGCAGCCAGACAGGGTTCAACACTGAAGCTTTCTTT
V: TRBV5-1; D: NA; size: few; J: TRBJ2-7; CDR3: CASSLLPDSSYEQYF; DNA: TGCGCCAGCAGCTTGTTGCCGGACAGCTCATACGAGCAGTACTTC
V: TRBV7-9; D: NA; size: once; J: TRBJ2-6; CDR3: CASFGGSGANVLTF; DNA: TGTGCCAGCTTCGGTGGCTCTGGGGCCAACGTCCTGACTTTC
V: TRBV7-6; D: NA; size: NA; J: TRBJ1-2; CDR3: CASSLGGPVSSGNYGYTF; DNA: TGTGCCAGCAGCTTAGGGGGGCCAGTCTCCTCTGGGAACTATGGCTACACCTTC
V: TRBV13; D: TRBD1; size: NA; J: TRBJ2-2; CDR3: CASRSRDRGDTGELFF; DNA: TGTGCCAGCAGAAGCCGGGACAGGGGAGACACCGGGGAGCTGTTTTTT